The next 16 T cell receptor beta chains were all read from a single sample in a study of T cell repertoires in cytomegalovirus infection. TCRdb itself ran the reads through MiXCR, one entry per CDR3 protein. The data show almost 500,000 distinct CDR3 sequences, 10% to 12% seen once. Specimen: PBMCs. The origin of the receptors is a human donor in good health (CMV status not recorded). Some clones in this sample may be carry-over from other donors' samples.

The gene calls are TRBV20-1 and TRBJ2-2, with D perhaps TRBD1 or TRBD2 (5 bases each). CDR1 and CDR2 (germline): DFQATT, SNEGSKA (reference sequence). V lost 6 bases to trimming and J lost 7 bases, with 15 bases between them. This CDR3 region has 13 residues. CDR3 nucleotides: TGCAGTGCCCGATGGGACGTCGGCGGGGAGCTGTTTTTT. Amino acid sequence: CSARWDVGGELFF.

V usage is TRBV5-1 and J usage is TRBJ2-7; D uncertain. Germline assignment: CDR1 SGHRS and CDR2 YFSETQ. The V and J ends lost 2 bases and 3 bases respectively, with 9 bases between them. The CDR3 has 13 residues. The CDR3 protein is CASSFDKDYEQYF. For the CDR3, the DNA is TGCGCCAGCAGCTTTGACAAGGACTACGAGCAGTACTTC.

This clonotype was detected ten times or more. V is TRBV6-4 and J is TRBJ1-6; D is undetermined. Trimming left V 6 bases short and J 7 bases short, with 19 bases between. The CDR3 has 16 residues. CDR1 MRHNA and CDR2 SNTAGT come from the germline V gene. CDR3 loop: CASSGPGSKKNSPLHF. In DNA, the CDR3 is TGTGCCAGCAGCGGCCCCGGGTCCAAGAAGAATTCACCCCTCCACTTT.

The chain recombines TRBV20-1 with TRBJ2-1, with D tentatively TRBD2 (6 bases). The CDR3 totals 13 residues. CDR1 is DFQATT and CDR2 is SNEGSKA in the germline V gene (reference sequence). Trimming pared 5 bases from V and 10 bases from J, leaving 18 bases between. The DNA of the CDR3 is TGCAGTGCTGGGGCCCGGGGGACTTCGGAGCAGTTCTTC. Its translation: CSAGARGTSEQFF.

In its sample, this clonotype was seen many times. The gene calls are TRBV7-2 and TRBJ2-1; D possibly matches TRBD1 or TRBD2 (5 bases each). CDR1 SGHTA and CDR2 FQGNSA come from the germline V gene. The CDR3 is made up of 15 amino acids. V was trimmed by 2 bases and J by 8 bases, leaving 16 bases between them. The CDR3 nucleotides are TGTGCCAGCAGCTTAAGGGGACCCGGGGATCATGAGCAGTTCTTC. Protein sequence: CASSLRGPGDHEQFF.

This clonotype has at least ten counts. In DNA, the CDR3 is TGTGCCAGCAGCTTAGGCAGGGGGGAAACTGAAGCTTTCTTT. Protein: CASSLGRGETEAFF. The chain joins TRBV11-2 to TRBJ1-1; 7 nucleotides line up with TRBD1. In germline, CDR1 is SGHAT, CDR2 FQNNGV. V was pared by 1 base and J by 5 bases, with 4 bases of the junction left unmatched. The CDR3 runs to 14 residues.

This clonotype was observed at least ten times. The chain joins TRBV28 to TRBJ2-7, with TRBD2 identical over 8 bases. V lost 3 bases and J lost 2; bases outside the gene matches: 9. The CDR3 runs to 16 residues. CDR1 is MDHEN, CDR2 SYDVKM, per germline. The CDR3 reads CASSFGTRGSPYEQYF. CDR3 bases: TGTGCCAGCAGTTTTGGGACTAGGGGGAGTCCCTACGAGCAGTACTTC.

CDR3: CASSWTGQGAYEQYF. The CDR3 bases are TGCGCCAGCAGCTGGACGGGACAGGGGGCCTACGAGCAGTACTTC. The chain uses TRBV5-1 and TRBJ2-7, with 11 bases aligning to TRBD1. V dropped 3 bases and J dropped 2; count of bases not matched to a gene: 4. The CDR3 consists of 15 residues. CDR1 and CDR2 from the germline V gene are SGHRS and YFSETQ.

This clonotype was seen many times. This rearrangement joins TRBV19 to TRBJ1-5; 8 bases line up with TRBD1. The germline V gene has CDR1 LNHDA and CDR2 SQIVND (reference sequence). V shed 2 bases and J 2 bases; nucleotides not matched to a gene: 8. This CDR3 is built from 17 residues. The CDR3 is CASSIPTGQGGNQPQHF. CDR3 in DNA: TGTGCCAGTAGTATACCTACAGGACAGGGCGGCAATCAGCCCCAGCATTTT.

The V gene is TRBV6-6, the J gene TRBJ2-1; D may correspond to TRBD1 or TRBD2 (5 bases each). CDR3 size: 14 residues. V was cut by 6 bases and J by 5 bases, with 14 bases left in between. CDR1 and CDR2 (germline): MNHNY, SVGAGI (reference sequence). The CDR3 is CASRRDDPDNEQFF. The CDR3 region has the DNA TGTGCCAGCAGGAGGGACGATCCGGACAATGAGCAGTTCTTC.

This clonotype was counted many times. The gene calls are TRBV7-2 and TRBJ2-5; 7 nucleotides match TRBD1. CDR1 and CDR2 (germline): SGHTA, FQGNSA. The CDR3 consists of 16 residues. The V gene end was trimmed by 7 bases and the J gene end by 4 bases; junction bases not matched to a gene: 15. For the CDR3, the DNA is TGTGCCAGCAACTCTCATCAGGGGGTTTTGGGAGAGACCCAGTACTTC. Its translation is CASNSHQGVLGETQYF.

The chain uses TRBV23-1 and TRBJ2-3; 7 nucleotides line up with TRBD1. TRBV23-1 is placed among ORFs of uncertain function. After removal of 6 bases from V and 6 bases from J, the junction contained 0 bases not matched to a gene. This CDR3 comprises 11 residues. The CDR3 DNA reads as TGCGCCAGCAGGGACAGGGATACGCAGTATTTT. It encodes CASRDRDTQYF.

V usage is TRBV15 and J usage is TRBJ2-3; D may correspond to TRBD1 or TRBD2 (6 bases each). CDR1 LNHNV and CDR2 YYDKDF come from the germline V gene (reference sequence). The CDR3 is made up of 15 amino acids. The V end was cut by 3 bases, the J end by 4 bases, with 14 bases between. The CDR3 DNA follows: TGTGCCACCAGCAGTACCGTGGAGGGGGCAGATACGCAGTATTTT. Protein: CATSSTVEGADTQYF.

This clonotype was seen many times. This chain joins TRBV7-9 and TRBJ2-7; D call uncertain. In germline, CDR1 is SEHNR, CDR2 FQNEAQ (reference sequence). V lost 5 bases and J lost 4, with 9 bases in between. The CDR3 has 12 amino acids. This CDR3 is CASSADLYEQYF. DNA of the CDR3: TGTGCCAGCAGCGCCGACTTGTACGAGCAGTACTTC.

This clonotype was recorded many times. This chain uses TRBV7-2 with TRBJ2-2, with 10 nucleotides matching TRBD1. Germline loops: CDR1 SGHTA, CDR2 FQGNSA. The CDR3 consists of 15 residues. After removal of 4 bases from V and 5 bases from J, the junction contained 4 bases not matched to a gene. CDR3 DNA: TGTGCCAGCAGCTGGACAGGGGGTAGTACCGGGGAGCTGTTTTTT. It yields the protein CASSWTGGSTGELFF.

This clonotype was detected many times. CDR3 bases: TGCGCCAGCAGCCCCAACATGTTTTTAGCTTTCTTT. Its protein is CASSPNMFLAFF. The chain uses TRBV10-2 and TRBJ1-1; D is unclear. V gave up 6 bases and J gave up 10 bases, with 15 bases separating them. This CDR3 comprises 12 residues. CDR1 WSHSY and CDR2 SAAADI come from the germline V gene.